This T cell receptor beta chain was sequenced in a study of cytomegalovirus exposure and HLA in healthy donors. Study observations and caveats: An ancestry cluster, one associated with Asian ancestry, reportedly showed fewer N-insertions than the approximately 670-donor mean in a later analysis.

Primers for the PCR totalled 60 Vbeta and 13 Jbeta. Sequenced by immunoSEQ multiplex PCR; TCRdb stores in-frame clones only, minus some. The table shows 170,000 or so clones, with under 90% occurring only once. Germline-derived CDR1 and CDR2 are SGHRS and YFSETQ. The CDR3 loop spans 16 amino acids. Trimming left V 0 bases short and J 0 bases short, with 9 bases between. In this sample, this clone turned up a few times. The antigen is unknown. The chain combines TRBV5-1 with TRBJ1-4; the D gene is possibly TRBD1 (6 bases). The clonotype was recovered from a man aged 18 to 35 in good health and CMV-seronegative. Sequences were obtained from PBMCs. CDR3 sequence (DNA): TGCGCCAGCAGCTTGGGTCGGACAGCAACTAATGAAAAACTGTTTTTT. It specifies CASSLGRTATNEKLFF.